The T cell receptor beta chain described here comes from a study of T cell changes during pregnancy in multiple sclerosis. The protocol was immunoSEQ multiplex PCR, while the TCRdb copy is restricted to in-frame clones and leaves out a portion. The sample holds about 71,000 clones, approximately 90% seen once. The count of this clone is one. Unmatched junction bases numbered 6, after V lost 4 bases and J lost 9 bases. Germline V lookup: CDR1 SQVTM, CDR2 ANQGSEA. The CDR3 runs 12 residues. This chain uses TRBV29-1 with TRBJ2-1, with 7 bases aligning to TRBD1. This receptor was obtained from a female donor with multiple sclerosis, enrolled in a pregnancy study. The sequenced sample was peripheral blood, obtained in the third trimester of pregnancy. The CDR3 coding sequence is TGCAGCGTTGGTCAAGGGGGCGGTGAGCAGTTCTTC. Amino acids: CSVGQGGGEQFF.